The T cell receptor beta chain under discussion was sequenced for a study of CD8 T cells in ankylosing spondylitis. Study outcomes and limitations: According to the report, clones linked to the disease were significantly enriched in matched synovial fluid samples taken from ankylosing spondylitis patients. Within ankylosing spondylitis blood, a TCR beta motif made up of eight or nine highly homologous variants appeared to be characteristic. Prior literature has documented some motif variants in synovial fluid and blood from reactive arthritis.

This clonotype was picked up many times. The antigen remains undetermined. The CDR3 consists of 10 residues. V was trimmed by 7 bases and J by 11 bases, leaving 9 bases between them. Per germline, CDR1 SNHLY and CDR2 FYNNEI. Quantitative 5'-RACE with molecular barcodes generated TCR beta libraries. TCRdb reanalysed the 5' RACE reads using MiXCR and keeps one entry per CDR3 protein. The data show more than 150,000 distinct CDR3 sequences, about 18% seen once. This receptor was obtained from a male donor under 35 with ankylosing spondylitis or in good health (not recorded which). The chain carries TRBV2 and TRBJ2-1, with a tentative D call TRBD1 (5 bases). Sequences were obtained from blood, either unsorted or a sorted T cell fraction (not recorded which). DNA of the CDR3: TGTGCCAGCATCAGGGAAAAGCAGTTCTTC. Residues: CASIREKQFF.